The 21 T cell receptor beta chains given below trace back to one sample, sequenced in a study of radiotherapy plus CTLA-4 blockade in lung cancer. TCRdb keeps only in-frame clones here, not all; method: immunoSEQ multiplex PCR. The sample records tens of thousands of clones, about two thirds being singletons. This specimen was peripheral blood, taken from a patient treated with radiotherapy plus ipilimumab. The receptors derive from a human donor with non-small cell lung cancer that progressed on radiotherapy plus ipilimumab.

This clone turned up a few times. The chain carries TRBV6-4 and TRBJ2-3; no definite D call. The CDR3 consists of 13 residues. V lost 5 bases and J lost 4, with 10 bases in between. Germline V gene lookup returns CDR1 MRHNA and CDR2 SNTAGT. The CDR3 DNA reads TGTGCCAGCAGTCCCTTGCCGGCAGATACGCAGTATTTT. This translates into CASSPLPADTQYF.

This clone turned up a few times. The V and J genes are TRBV14 and TRBJ1-4, with unresolved D. The CDR3 runs 12 residues. Germline V gene sequence: CDR1 SGHDN, CDR2 FVKESK. The germline V and J ends were trimmed by 3 bases and 4 bases, with 3 bases remaining between them. In DNA, the CDR3 is TGTGCCAGCAGCCAGTATAATGAAAAACTGTTTTTT. Its protein product is CASSQYNEKLFF.

The gene calls are TRBV19 and TRBJ1-2; D is ambiguous. Trimming left V 5 bases short and J 8 bases short, with 18 bases between. Per germline, CDR1 LNHDA and CDR2 SQIVND (reference sequence). This CDR3 has 14 amino acids. This chain's CDR3 is CASSPEEGLWGYTF. The CDR3 DNA follows: TGTGCCAGTAGTCCCGAGGAGGGTTTGTGGGGCTACACCTTC.

The chain combines TRBV5-6 with TRBJ1-2, with 8 bases aligning to TRBD1. With V trimmed by 4 bases and J by 3 bases, 8 bases remained unmatched. Per the germline V gene, CDR1 is SGHDT and CDR2 is YYEEEE. This CDR3 has 15 residues. CDR3 in amino acids: CASSGPGQADYGYTF. The CDR3 DNA reads TGTGCCAGCAGCGGACCGGGACAGGCGGACTATGGCTACACCTTC.

This clone showed up just a few times. V gene TRBV2 combines with J gene TRBJ1-1; D unclear. In germline, CDR1 is SNHLY, CDR2 FYNNEI. Trimming took off 2 bases at V and 0 bases at J, with 13 bases between the two ends. The CDR3 runs to 16 residues. CDR3 region: CASSERSPLVNTEAFF. CDR3 bases: TGTGCCAGCAGTGAAAGGTCTCCCTTAGTGAACACTGAAGCTTTCTTT.

The chain uses TRBV9 and TRBJ2-2; D remains ambiguous. CDR3 length equals 13 residues. V was pared by 0 bases and J by 4 bases, with 4 bases between. Germline V gives CDR1 SGDLS, CDR2 YYNGEE. The CDR3 loop reads CASSVGITGELFF. CDR3 bases: TGTGCCAGCAGCGTAGGCATCACCGGGGAGCTGTTTTTT.

In DNA, the CDR3 is TGTGCCAGCAGCACGAGCGGGACAGGGGTGTATGGCTACACCTTC. Its translation: CASSTSGTGVYGYTF. The chain couples TRBV9 to TRBJ1-2; 10 bases are shared with TRBD1. Germline V gene lookup returns CDR1 SGDLS and CDR2 YYNGEE. CDR3 length: 15 amino acids. V dropped 4 bases and J dropped 5; count of bases not matched to a gene: 8.

This chain joins TRBV5-1 and TRBJ2-1; possibly TRBD2 for D (6 bases). This CDR3 has 15 residues. Germline assignment: CDR1 SGHRS and CDR2 YFSETQ. V was shortened by 0 bases and J by 5 bases, with 12 bases between the two germline ends. The CDR3 nucleotides are TGCGCCAGCAGCTTGGGGGCGGGGCGAGACAATGAGCAGTTCTTC. It is translated as CASSLGAGRDNEQFF.

The chain combines TRBV2 with TRBJ1-5, with D uncertain. There are 13 residues in the CDR3. V shed 5 bases and J shed 10 bases, with 15 bases lying between them. Germline V gene lookup returns CDR1 SNHLY and CDR2 FYNNEI. DNA of the CDR3: TGTGCCAGCAGTCGGAAGGTTAACACCCCCCAGCATTTT. Translation: CASSRKVNTPQHF. The full variable domain, rest sourced from reference TRBV2 and TRBJ1-5, is EPEVTQTPSHQVTQMGQEVILRCVPISNHLYFYWYRQILGQKVEFLVSFYNNEISEKSEIFDDQFSVERPDGSNFTLKIRSTKLEDSAMYFCASSRKVNTPQHFGDGTRLSIL.

This clone was observed a handful of times. This sequence joins TRBV27 and TRBJ2-1, with TRBD2 identical over 8 bases. V trimming: 2 bases; J trimming: 1 base; junction bases outside the gene matches: 4. CDR1 and CDR2 from the germline V gene are MNHEY and SMNVEV (reference sequence). The CDR3 loop spans 16 amino acids. This CDR3 is CASSLDSGTSYNEQFF. In DNA form, the CDR3 reads TGTGCCAGCAGTTTAGATAGCGGGACTTCCTACAATGAGCAGTTCTTC.

The gene calls are TRBV2 and TRBJ2-1; D unresolved. The CDR3 loop spans 11 amino acids. From germline, CDR1 is SNHLY and CDR2 FYNNEI. Deletions cut 6 bases from V and 8 bases from J, with 8 bases between. CDR3 coding DNA: TGTGCCAGCAGCCCGACGTATGAGCAGTTCTTC. Translating it yields CASSPTYEQFF. Complete variable domain (other parts from reference TRBV2 and TRBJ2-1): EPEVTQTPSHQVTQMGQEVILRCVPISNHLYFYWYRQILGQKVEFLVSFYNNEISEKSEIFDDQFSVERPDGSNFTLKIRSTKLEDSAMYFCASSPTYEQFFGPGTRLTVL.

The chain has TRBV7-9 and TRBJ2-2; D ambiguous. The CDR3 extends over 15 amino acids. The germline V gene encodes CDR1 SEHNR and CDR2 FQNEAQ (reference sequence). Trimming pared 8 bases from V and 7 bases from J, leaving 20 bases between. In DNA form, the CDR3 reads TGTGCCAGCCCCCTTATACAGACCGGCGGCGGGGAGCTGTTTTTT. Translated: CASPLIQTGGGELFF.

The chain combines TRBV7-9 with TRBJ1-1; D uncertain. This CDR3 has 14 residues. The germline V gene encodes CDR1 SEHNR and CDR2 FQNEAQ (reference sequence). Trimming removed 4 bases at V and 0 bases at J, with 9 bases between. Here the CDR3 DNA reads TGTGCCAGCAGCTCCGGACCGCTGAACACTGAAGCTTTCTTT. Translating gives CASSSGPLNTEAFF.

The gene calls are TRBV5-1 and TRBJ2-3, with TRBD2 matching 7 bases. Germline loops: CDR1 SGHRS, CDR2 YFSETQ. This CDR3 spans 15 amino acids. J was trimmed by 6 bases and V by 3 bases; bases with no gene match: 10. The CDR3 here is CASSYATSATDTQYF. CDR3 nucleotide sequence: TGCGCCAGCAGCTACGCCACTAGCGCCACTGATACGCAGTATTTT.

The J gene is TRBJ1-5, the V gene TRBV11-2; D ambiguous. The germline CDR1 and CDR2 sequences are SGHAT and FQNNGV. The CDR3 spans 16 residues. With 5 bases removed from V and 1 base from J, the gap between germline ends came to 15 bases. The CDR3 sequence: CASSPLPGISNQPQHF. The CDR3 coding sequence is TGTGCCAGCAGCCCCCTGCCGGGGATAAGCAATCAGCCCCAGCATTTT.

This clone was seen just once. The chain recombines TRBV4-1 with TRBJ1-1, with D maybe TRBD1 (5 bases). This CDR3 contains 12 residues. The germline gives CDR1 MGHRA, CDR2 YSYEKL. The germline V and J ends were trimmed by 8 bases and 1 base, with 8 bases remaining between them. CDR3 sequence (DNA): TGCGCCAGCCAGGGACCGAACACTGAAGCTTTCTTT. This translates into CASQGPNTEAFF.

The J gene is TRBJ1-4, the V gene TRBV5-6; 7 nucleotides agree with TRBD1. The V segment lost 4 bases and the J segment 8 bases; nucleotides outside the gene matches: 14. This CDR3 region has 16 residues. Germline CDR1 SGHDT, CDR2 YYEEEE. The CDR3 loop is CASSPSRQGSHEKLFF. The CDR3 DNA reads as TGTGCCAGCAGCCCGTCACGACAGGGCTCCCACGAAAAACTGTTTTTT.

V and J are TRBV29-1 and TRBJ2-1; D uncertain. CDR3 length: 11 amino acids. The V gene's germline CDR1 is SQVTM and CDR2 ANQGSEA. Trimming removed 3 bases from V and 3 bases from J, with 3 bases in between. CDR3 protein: CSVDYYNEQFF. The CDR3 coding sequence is TGCAGCGTTGACTACTACAATGAGCAGTTCTTC.

J is TRBJ2-7 and V is TRBV6-6, with 8 bases fitting TRBD1. CDR1 MNHNY and CDR2 SVGAGI come from the germline V gene (reference sequence). The V gene end was trimmed by 10 bases and the J gene end by 3 bases; junction bases not matched to a gene: 8. The CDR3 length is 13 residues. The CDR3 region has the DNA TGTGCCACAGACAGGGGAATAAACTACGAGCAGTACTTC. Amino acids: CATDRGINYEQYF.

This sequence joins TRBV28 and TRBJ2-6; D not resolved. In germline, CDR1 is MDHEN, CDR2 SYDVKM. CDR3 length equals 14 residues. V was shortened by 9 bases and J by 0 bases, with 9 bases between the two germline ends. In DNA, the CDR3 is TGTGCCAGTTTCAGGTCCTCTGGGGCCAACGTCCTGACTTTC. Translation: CASFRSSGANVLTF.

This clone appeared a few times. The chain employs TRBV11-2 and TRBJ2-1, with 7 nucleotides matching TRBD1. The germline gives CDR1 SGHAT, CDR2 FQNNGV. The CDR3 runs to 16 residues. With V trimmed by 5 bases and J by 6 bases, 13 bases remained unmatched. The CDR3 sequence is CASSNIGPTGSNEQFF. CDR3 nucleotides: TGTGCCAGCAGCAACATAGGCCCGACAGGGTCCAATGAGCAGTTCTTC.